This T cell receptor (beta chain) was recorded in a study of cytomegalovirus exposure and HLA in healthy donors. Broader study findings: CMV antigen specificity of three CMV-associated chains was confirmed in vitro.

The PCR employed 60 Vbeta primers together with 13 Jbeta primers. TCRdb's table, derived via immunoSEQ multiplex PCR, lists solely in-frame clones and lacks some. The sample yields 150,000 or so clones, roughly 73% seen once. Regarding this clone: Its antigen is unknown.

The CDR3 runs 15 residues. Germline V lookup: CDR1 SNHLY, CDR2 FYNNEI. V gave up 1 base and J gave up 4 bases; unmatched junction bases: 3. This TCR derives from a man aged 18-30 years in good health and CMV-seropositive. Input material: PBMCs. The chain carries TRBV2 and TRBJ2-1; 8 positions match TRBD2. This CDR3 is CASSEDSGNYNEQFF. CDR3 DNA sequence: TGTGCCAGCAGTGAAGATAGCGGGAATTACAATGAGCAGTTCTTC.